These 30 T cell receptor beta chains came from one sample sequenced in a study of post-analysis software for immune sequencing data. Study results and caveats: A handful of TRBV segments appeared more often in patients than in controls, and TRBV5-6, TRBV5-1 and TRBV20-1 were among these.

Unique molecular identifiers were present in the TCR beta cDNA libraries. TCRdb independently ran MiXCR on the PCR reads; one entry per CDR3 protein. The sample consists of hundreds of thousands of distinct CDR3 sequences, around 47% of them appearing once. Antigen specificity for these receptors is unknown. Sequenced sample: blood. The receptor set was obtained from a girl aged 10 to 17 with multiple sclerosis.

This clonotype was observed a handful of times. DNA for the CDR3: TGTGCCAGCAGCTCGACCGACAGGGGGCTGAACGAGCAGTACTTC. It is translated as CASSSTDRGLNEQYF. The chain couples TRBV7-6 to TRBJ2-7; TRBD1 aligns across 10 bases. Germline V gives CDR1 SGHVS, CDR2 FNYEAQ. V dropped 4 bases and J dropped 5; count of bases not matched to a gene: 8. This CDR3 comprises 15 residues. Full variable domain (remainder filled in from reference TRBV7-6 and TRBJ2-7): GAGVSQSPRYKVTKRGQDVALRCDPISGHVSLYWYRQALGQGPEFLTYFNYEAQQDKSGLPNDRFSAERPEGSISTLTIQRTEQRDSAMYRCASSSTDRGLNEQYFGPGTRLTVT.

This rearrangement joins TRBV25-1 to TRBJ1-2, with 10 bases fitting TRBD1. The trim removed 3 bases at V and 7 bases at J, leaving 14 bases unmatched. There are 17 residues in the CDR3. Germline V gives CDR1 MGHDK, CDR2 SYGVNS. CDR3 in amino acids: CASSDTGTGVFMGGYTF. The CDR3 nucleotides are TGTGCCAGCAGTGACACCGGGACAGGGGTGTTCATGGGTGGCTACACCTTC.

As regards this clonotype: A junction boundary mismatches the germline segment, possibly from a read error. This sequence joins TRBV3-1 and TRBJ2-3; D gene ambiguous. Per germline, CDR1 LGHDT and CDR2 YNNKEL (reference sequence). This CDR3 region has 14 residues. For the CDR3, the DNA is TGTGTCAGCAGCCCAAGCATACTCGCAGATACGCAGTATTTT. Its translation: CVSSPSILADTQYF.

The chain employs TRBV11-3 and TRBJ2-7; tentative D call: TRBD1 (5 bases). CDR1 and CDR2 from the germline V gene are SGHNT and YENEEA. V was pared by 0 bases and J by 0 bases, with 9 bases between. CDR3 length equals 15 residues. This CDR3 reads CASSLETVCSYEQYF. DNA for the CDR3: TGTGCCAGCAGCTTAGAGACAGTCTGCTCCTACGAGCAGTACTTC.

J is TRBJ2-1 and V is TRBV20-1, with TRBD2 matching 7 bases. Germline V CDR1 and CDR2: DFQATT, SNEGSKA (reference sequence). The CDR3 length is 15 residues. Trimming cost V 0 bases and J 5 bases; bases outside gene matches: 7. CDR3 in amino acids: CSARDGGGIDNEQFF. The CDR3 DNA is TGCAGTGCTAGAGATGGCGGGGGTATAGACAATGAGCAGTTCTTC.

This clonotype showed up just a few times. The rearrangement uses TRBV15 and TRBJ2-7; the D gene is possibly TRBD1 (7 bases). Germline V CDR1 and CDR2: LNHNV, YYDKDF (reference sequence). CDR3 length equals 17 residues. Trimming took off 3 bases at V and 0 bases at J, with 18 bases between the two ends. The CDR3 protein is CATSSDFTGDSSYEQYF. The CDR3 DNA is TGTGCCACCAGCAGTGATTTTACGGGGGACAGCTCCTACGAGCAGTACTTC.

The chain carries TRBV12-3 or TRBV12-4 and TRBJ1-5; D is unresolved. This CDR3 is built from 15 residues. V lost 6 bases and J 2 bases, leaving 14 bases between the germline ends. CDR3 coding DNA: TGTGCCAGCAGGCGACAAGGGCTGCGCAATCAGCCCCAGCATTTT. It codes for CASRRQGLRNQPQHF.

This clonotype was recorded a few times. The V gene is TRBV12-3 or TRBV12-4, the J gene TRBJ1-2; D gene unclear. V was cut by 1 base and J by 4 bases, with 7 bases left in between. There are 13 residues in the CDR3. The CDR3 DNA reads TGTGCCAGCAGTTTAGAACAGTTCTATGGCTACACCTTC. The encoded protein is CASSLEQFYGYTF.

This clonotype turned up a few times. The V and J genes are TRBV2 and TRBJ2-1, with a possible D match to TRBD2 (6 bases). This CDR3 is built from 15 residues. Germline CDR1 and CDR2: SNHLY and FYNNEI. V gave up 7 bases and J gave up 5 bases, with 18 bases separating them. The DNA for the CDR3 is TGTGCCAGCACCCCCACCCCTAGCGATCACAATGAGCAGTTCTTC. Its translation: CASTPTPSDHNEQFF.

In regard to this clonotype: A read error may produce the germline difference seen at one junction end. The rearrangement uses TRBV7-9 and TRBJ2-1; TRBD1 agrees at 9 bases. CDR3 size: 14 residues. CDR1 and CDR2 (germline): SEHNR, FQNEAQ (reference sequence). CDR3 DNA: TGTGCCAGCAGCGCCGGGACAGGGAACAATGAGAAGTTCTTC. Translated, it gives CASSAGTGNNEKFF.

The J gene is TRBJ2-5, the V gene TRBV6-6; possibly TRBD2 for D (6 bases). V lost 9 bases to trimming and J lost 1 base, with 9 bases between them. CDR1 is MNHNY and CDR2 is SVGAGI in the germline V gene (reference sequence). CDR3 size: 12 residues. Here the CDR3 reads CASGGLQETQYF. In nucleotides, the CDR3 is TGTGCCAGTGGGGGACTCCAAGAGACCCAGTACTTC.

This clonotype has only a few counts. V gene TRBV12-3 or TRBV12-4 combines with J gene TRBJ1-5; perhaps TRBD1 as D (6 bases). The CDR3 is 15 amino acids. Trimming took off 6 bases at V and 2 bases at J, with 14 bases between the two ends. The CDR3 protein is CASSLGGARNQPQHF. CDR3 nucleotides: TGTGCCAGCAGCCTAGGGGGGGCCCGCAATCAGCCCCAGCATTTT.

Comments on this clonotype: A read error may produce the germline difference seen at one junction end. CDR3 nucleotides: TGCGCCAGCAGCTCGGGACAGGGGAAGCAATACGAGCGGTACTTC. The encoded protein is CASSSGQGKQYERYF. This chain links TRBV5-1 with TRBJ2-7, with 10 positions matching TRBD1. The CDR3 extends over 15 amino acids. Germline CDR1 and CDR2: SGHRS and YFSETQ.

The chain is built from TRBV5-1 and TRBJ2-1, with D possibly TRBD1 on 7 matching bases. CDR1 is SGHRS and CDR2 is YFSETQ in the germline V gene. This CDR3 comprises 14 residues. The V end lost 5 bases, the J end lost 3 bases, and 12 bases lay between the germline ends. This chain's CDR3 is CASSRRGDYNEQFF. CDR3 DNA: TGCGCCAGCAGTCGCAGGGGGGACTACAATGAGCAGTTCTTC.

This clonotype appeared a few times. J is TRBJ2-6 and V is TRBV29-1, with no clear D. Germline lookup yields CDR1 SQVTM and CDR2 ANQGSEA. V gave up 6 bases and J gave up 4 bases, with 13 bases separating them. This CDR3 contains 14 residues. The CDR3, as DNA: TGCAGCGTCGACGATATCTCAGGGGCCAACGTCCTGACTTTC. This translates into CSVDDISGANVLTF.

This CDR3 is CASRNRMRYGYTF. For the CDR3, the DNA is TGTGCCAGCAGAAACAGGATGCGGTATGGCTACACCTTC. This sequence joins TRBV12-3 or TRBV12-4 and TRBJ1-2; D may be TRBD1 (5 bases). Trimming pared 6 bases from V and 5 bases from J, leaving 13 bases between. CDR3 length: 13 residues.

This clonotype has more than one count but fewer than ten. The DNA for the CDR3 is TGTGCCAGCAGCTTAGGGCGTCTCCGACAGGGAGTTGGGAACACTGAAGCTTTCTTT. Its protein product is CASSLGRLRQGVGNTEAFF. The chain employs TRBV7-9 and TRBJ1-1; 7 bases are a match to TRBD1. Germline V gives CDR1 SEHNR, CDR2 FQNEAQ (reference sequence). CDR3 length: 19 amino acids. The ends lost 1 base at V and 1 base at J; junction bases unmatched: 15.

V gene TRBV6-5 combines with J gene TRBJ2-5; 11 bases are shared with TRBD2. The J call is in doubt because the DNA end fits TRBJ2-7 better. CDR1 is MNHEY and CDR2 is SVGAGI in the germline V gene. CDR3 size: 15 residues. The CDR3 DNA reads TGTGCCAGCAGTTACACAACTAGCGGGAGAGACGAGCAGTACTTC. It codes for CASSYTTSGRDEQYF.

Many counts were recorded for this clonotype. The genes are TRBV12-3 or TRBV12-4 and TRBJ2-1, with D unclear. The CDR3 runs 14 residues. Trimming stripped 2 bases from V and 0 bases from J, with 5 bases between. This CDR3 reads CASSLPGSYNEQFF. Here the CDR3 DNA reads TGTGCCAGCAGTTTACCGGGCTCCTACAATGAGCAGTTCTTC.

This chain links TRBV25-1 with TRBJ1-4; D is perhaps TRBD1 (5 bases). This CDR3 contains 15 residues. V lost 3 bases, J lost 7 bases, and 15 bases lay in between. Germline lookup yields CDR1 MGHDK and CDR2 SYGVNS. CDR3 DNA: TGTGCCAGCAGTGAGGCGGGCTTAGGGGTTGAAAAACTGTTTTTT. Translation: CASSEAGLGVEKLFF.

The CDR3 loop is CASSGPGPDFYEQYF. Here the CDR3 DNA reads TGTGCCAGCAGTGGGCCGGGACCAGACTTCTACGAGCAGTACTTC. V is TRBV12-3 or TRBV12-4 and J is TRBJ2-7; the D call may be TRBD1 or TRBD2 (5 bases each). The V and J ends lost 5 bases and 3 bases respectively, with 17 bases between them. The CDR3 covers 15 residues.

CDR3: CASSSPGLAGGNEQFF. The CDR3 DNA sequence: TGTGCCAGCAGTTCCCCGGGACTAGCGGGAGGTAATGAGCAGTTCTTC. The genes are TRBV12-3 or TRBV12-4 and TRBJ2-1; the match to TRBD2 covers 15 bases. With 4 bases clipped from V and 7 bases from J, the junction kept 5 bases outside the gene matches. The CDR3 spans 16 residues.

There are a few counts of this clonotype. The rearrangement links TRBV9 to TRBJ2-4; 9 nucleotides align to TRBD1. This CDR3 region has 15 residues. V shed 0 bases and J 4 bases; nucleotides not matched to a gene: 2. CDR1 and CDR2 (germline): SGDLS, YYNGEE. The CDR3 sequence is CASSVGGQGKNIQYF. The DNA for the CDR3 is TGTGCCAGCAGCGTAGGGGGACAGGGTAAAAACATTCAGTACTTC.

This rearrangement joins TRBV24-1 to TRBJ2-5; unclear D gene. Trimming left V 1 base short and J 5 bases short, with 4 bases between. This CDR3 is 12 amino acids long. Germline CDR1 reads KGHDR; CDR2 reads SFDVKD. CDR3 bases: TGTGCCACCAGTGATTTTGAGGAGACCCAGTACTTC. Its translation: CATSDFEETQYF.

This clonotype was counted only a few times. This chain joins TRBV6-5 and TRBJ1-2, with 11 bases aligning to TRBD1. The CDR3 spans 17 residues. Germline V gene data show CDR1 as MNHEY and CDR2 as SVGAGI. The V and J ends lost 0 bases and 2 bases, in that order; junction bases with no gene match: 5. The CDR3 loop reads CASSYSGTGGRNYGYTF. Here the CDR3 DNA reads TGTGCCAGCAGTTACTCCGGGACAGGGGGTCGAAACTATGGCTACACCTTC.

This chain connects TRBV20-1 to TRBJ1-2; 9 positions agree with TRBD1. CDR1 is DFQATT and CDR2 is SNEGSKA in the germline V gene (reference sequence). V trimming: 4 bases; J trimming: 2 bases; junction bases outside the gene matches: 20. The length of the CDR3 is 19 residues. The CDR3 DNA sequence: TGCAGTGCTACACCGTACAGGGGGCGAGGTCGCTCCTCGAACTATGGCTACACCTTC. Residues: CSATPYRGRGRSSNYGYTF.

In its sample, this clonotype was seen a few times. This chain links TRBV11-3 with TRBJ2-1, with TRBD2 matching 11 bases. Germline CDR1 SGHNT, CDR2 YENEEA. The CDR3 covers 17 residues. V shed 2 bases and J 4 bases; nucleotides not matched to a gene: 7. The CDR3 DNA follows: TGTGCCAGCAGCTTAAGTCTGCGGACTAGCGGGTACAATGAGCAGTTCTTC. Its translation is CASSLSLRTSGYNEQFF.

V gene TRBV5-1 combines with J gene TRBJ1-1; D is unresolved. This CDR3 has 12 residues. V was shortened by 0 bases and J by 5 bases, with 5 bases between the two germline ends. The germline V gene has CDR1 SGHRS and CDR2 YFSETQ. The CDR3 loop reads CASSLDRTEAFF. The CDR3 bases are TGCGCCAGCAGCTTGGATCGTACTGAAGCTTTCTTT.

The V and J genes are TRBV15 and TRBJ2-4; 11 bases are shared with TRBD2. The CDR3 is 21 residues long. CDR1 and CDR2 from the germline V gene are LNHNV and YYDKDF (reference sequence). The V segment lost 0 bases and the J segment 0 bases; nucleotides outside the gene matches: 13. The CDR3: CATSRDELAGAGRLAKNIQYF. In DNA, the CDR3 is TGTGCCACCAGCAGAGATGAACTAGCGGGGGCGGGACGGCTAGCCAAAAACATTCAGTACTTC.

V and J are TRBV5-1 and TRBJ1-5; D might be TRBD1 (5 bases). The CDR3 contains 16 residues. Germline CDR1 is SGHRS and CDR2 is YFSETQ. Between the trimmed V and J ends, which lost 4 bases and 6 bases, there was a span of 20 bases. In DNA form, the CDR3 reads TGCGCCAGCAGCGCGGACCCGGGAGGGGTCAGTCAGCCCCAGCATTTT. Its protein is CASSADPGGVSQPQHF.